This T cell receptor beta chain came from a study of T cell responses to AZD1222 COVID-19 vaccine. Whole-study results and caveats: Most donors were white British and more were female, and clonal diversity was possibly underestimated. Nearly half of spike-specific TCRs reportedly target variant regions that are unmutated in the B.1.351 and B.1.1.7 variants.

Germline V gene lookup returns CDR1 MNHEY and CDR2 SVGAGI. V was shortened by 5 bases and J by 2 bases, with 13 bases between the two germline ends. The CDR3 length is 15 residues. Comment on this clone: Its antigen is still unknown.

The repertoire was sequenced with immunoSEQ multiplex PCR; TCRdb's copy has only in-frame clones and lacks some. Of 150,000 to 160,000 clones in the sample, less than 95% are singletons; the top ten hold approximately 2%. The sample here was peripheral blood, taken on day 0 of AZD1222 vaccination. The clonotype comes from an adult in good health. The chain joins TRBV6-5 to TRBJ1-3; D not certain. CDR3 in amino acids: CASSTPRRAGNTIYF. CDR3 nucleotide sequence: TGTGCCAGCAGTACACCCCGGCGTGCTGGAAACACCATATATTTT.